This T cell receptor beta chain appears in the sequencing data of a study of technical replicates of blood from several donors. Some clones are missing from TCRdb's copy, which holds only in-frame ones; the method was immunoSEQ multiplex PCR. The sample has around 53,000 clones, just over 85% seen once. Germline V gene lookup returns CDR1 LGHNA and CDR2 YNFKEQ. V trimming: 1 base; J trimming: 1 base; junction bases outside the gene matches: 5. There are 18 residues in the CDR3. This clone was detected once. V usage is TRBV4-2 and J usage is TRBJ2-3, with TRBD2 matching 13 bases. What was sequenced was PBMCs. The TCR originated in a human donor in good health. Some clones in this sample may be carry-over from other donors' samples. This CDR3 is CASSQGTSGRERTDTQYF. CDR3 DNA sequence: TGTGCCAGCAGCCAAGGAACTAGCGGGAGGGAACGCACAGATACGCAGTATTTT.